The rows below give T cell receptor beta chains drawn from one sample of a study of T cell responses to AZD1222 COVID-19 vaccine. The repertoire was sequenced with immunoSEQ multiplex PCR; TCRdb's copy has only in-frame clones and lacks some. The repertoire has around 130,000 clones, 75% to 90% of them found once; the top ten carry roughly 9%. Sequenced material: peripheral blood, taken on day 0 of AZD1222 vaccination. Every receptor here comes from an adult in good health. The CDR3 runs from the conserved cysteine through the conserved F or W. A D gene is named only where the DNA matches it firmly. Clone size is shown for a subset of rows, as once, few, many or a class of expanded clone.

d_gene,j_gene,v_gene,abundance,CDR3nt,CDR3aa
TRBD1,TRBJ1-1,TRBV25-1,.,TGTGCCAGCAGTGAACAGGGGGCAGGGGGGAACACTGAAGCTTTCTTT,CASSEQGAGGNTEAFF
.,TRBJ1-1,TRBV6-5,.,TGTGCCAGCAGTTATAAACAGAACACTGAAGCTTTCTTT,CASSYKQNTEAFF
.,TRBJ1-1,TRBV13,.,TGTGCCAGCAGCCTGTCGACGGGCGAAGCTTTCTTT,CASSLSTGEAFF
.,TRBJ1-1,TRBV7-3,.,TGTGCCAGCAGCTTAACGGGGGAGAACACTGAAGCTTTCTTT,CASSLTGENTEAFF
TRBD1,TRBJ1-6,TRBV5-1,.,TGCGCCAGCAGCACCGGGACAGGGGATTCACCCCTCCACTTT,CASSTGTGDSPLHF
.,TRBJ1-1,TRBV2,once,TGTGCCAGCAGACTAAAACAGGCGAACACTGAAGCTTTCTTT,CASRLKQANTEAFF
.,TRBJ2-7,TRBV30,.,TGTGCCTGGAGTGTACGGGGCAGATCCTACGAGCAGTACTTC,CAWSVRGRSYEQYF
.,TRBJ2-7,TRBV11-2,.,TGTGCCAGCAGTTCAGGGGGAGGGTACGAGCAGTACTTC,CASSSGGGYEQYF
.,TRBJ2-7,TRBV7-8,.,TGTGCCAGCAGCCCGTCCCAGGTCACTTCCTACGAGCAGTACTTC,CASSPSQVTSYEQYF
.,TRBJ1-2,TRBV5-5,.,TGTGCCAGCAGCAGGGGTGGCGCAGCGAGAACTAACTATGGCTACACCTTC,CASSRGGAARTNYGYTF
TRBD2,TRBJ2-1,TRBV7-2,.,TGTGCCAGCAGCCCTCAAGCGGGGGGGCCTGGGAATGAGCAGTTCTTC,CASSPQAGGPGNEQFF
.,TRBJ1-2,TRBV4-3,once,TGCGCCAGCAGCCAAGAGCAGGGGCGCATCTATGGCTACACCTTC,CASSQEQGRIYGYTF
.,TRBJ1-2,TRBV7-9,.,TGTGCCAGCAGCTTAGAACAGGCTCTCTATGGCTACACCTTC,CASSLEQALYGYTF